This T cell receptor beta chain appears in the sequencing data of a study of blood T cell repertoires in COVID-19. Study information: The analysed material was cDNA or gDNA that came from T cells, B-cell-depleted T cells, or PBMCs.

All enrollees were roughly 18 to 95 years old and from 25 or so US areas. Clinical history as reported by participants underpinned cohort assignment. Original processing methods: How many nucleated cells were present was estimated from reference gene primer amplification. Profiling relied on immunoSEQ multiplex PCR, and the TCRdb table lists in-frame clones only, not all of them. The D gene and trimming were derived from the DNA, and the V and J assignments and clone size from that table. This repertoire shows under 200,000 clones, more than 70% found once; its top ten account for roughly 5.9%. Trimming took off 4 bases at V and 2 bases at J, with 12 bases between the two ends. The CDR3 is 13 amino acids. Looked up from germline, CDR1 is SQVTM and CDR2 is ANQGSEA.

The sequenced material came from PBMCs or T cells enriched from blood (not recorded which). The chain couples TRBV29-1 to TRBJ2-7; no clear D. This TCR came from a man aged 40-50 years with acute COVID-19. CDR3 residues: CSVAATRAYEQYF. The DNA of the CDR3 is TGCAGCGTTGCCGCCACCCGCGCCTACGAGCAGTACTTC.